The present entry profiles one T cell receptor beta chain with its context. What it binds is not known. The sample comes from a study of cytomegalovirus exposure and HLA in healthy donors. Whole-study findings and limits: TCR beta V- and J-gene trimming, according to a later analysis, was linked to a missense DCLRE1C variant. When presence/absence was analysed, sequencing depth was taken to be roughly uniform across donors. When a later analysis compared HLA-associated TCR beta chains with equally common others, the HLA-associated chains turned out to be more clonally expanded and to have lower generation probabilities. Confirmation in vitro established that a few CMV-associated chains were specific for CMV antigens.

It was with 60 Vbeta and 13 Jbeta primers that the PCR ran. Using immunoSEQ multiplex PCR, the repertoire was profiled, and TCRdb retains in-frame clones only, with some absent. The sample lists about 140,000 clones, roughly four fifths occurring once. Deletions cut 8 bases from V and 1 base from J, with 11 bases between. Germline loops: CDR1 SNHLY, CDR2 FYNNEI. The CDR3 runs 13 residues. This receptor was taken from a man aged 18 to 30 in good health and CMV-seropositive. The chain recombines TRBV2 with TRBJ1-2, with D perhaps matching TRBD1 (6 bases). Sequences were obtained from PBMCs. The CDR3 region has the DNA TGTGCCAGCGGACAGTCAATTAACTATGGCTACACCTTC. It yields the protein CASGQSINYGYTF.